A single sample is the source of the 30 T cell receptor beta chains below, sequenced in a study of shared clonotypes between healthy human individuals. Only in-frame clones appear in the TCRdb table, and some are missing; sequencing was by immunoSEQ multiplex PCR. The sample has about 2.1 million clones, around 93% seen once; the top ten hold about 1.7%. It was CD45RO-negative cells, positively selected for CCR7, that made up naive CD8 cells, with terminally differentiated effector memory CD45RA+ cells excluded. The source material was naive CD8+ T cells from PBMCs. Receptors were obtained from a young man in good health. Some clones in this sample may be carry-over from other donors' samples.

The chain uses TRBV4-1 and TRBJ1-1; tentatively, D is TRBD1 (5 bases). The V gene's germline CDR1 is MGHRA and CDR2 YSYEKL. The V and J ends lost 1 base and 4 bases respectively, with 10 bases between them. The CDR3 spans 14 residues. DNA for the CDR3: TGCGCCAGCAGCCAAGCCAGGGAAGGCACTGAAGCTTTCTTT. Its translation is CASSQAREGTEAFF.

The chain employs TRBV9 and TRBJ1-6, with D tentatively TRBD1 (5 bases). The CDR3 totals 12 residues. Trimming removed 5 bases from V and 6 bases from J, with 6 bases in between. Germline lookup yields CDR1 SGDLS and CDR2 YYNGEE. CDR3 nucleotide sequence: TGTGCCAGCAGGGGGGGTAATTCACCCCTCCACTTT. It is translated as CASRGGNSPLHF.

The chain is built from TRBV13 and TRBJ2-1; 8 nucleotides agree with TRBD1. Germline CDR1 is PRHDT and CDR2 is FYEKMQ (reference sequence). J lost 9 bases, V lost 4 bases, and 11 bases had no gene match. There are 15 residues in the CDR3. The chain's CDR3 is CASSSRGQVSSEQFF. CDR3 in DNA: TGTGCCAGCAGCTCTAGGGGACAGGTTAGTAGTGAGCAGTTCTTC.

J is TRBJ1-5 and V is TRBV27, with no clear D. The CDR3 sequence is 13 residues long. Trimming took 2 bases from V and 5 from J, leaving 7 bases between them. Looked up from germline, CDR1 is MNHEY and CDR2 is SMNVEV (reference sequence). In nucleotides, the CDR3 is TGTGCCAGCAGTTTAAATGGCTATCAGCCCCAGCATTTT. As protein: CASSLNGYQPQHF.

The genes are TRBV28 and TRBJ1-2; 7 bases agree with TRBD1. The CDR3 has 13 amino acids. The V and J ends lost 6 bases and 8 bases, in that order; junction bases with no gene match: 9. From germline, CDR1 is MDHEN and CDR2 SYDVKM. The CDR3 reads CASRDRNSDGYTF. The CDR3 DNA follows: TGTGCCAGCAGGGACAGGAATTCGGACGGCTACACCTTC.

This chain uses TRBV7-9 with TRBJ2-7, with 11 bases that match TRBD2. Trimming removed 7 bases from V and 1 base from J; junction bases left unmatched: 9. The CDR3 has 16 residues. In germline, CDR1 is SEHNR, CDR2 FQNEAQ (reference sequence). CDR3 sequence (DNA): TGTGCCAGCAACCCTGTGGCTAGCGGGAGGTCCTACGAGCAGTACTTC. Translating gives CASNPVASGRSYEQYF.

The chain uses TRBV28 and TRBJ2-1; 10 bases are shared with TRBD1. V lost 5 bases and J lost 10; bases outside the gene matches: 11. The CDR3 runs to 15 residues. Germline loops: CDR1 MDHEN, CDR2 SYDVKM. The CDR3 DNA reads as TGTGCCAGCAGTCCCACGGGACAGGGGATTAAAGAGCAGTTCTTC. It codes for CASSPTGQGIKEQFF.

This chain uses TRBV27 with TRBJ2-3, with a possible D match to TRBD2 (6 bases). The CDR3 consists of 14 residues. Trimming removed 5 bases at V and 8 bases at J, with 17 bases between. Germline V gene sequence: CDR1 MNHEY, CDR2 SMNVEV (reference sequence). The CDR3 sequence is CASSGTGSIGTQYF. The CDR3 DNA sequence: TGTGCCAGCAGTGGGACCGGGAGTATAGGTACGCAGTATTTT.

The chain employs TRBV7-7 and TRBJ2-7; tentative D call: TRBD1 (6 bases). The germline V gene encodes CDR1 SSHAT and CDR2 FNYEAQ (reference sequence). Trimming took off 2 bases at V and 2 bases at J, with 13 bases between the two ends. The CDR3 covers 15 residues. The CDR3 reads CASSLRQGTPYEQYF. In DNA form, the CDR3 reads TGTGCCAGCAGCTTACGGCAGGGGACCCCCTACGAGCAGTACTTC.

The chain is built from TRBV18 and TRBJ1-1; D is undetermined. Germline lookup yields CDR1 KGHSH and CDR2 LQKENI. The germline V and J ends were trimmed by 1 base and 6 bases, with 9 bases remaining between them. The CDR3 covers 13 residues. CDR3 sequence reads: CASSPLRGSEAFF. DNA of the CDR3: TGTGCCAGCTCACCACTTCGAGGGTCTGAAGCTTTCTTT. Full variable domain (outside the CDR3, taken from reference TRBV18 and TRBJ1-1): NAGVMQNPRHLVRRRGQEARLRCSPMKGHSHVYWYRQLPEEGLKFMVYLQKENIIDESGMPKERFSAEFPKEGPSILRIQQVVRGDSAAYFCASSPLRGSEAFFGQGTRLTVV.

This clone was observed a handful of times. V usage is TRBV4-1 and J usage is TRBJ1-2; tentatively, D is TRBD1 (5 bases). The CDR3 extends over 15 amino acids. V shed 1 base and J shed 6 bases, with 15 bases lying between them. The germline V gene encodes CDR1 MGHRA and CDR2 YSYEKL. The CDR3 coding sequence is TGCGCCAGCAGCCAAGGGCCCGTAGGGGAGGATGGCTACACCTTC. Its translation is CASSQGPVGEDGYTF.

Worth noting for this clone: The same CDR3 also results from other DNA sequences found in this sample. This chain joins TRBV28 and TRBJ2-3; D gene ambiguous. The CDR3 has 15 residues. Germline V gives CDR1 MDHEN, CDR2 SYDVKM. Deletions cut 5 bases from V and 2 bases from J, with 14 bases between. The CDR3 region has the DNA TGTGCCAGCAGTCCAACCTTGGCAGCCACAGATACGCAGTATTTT. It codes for CASSPTLAATDTQYF.

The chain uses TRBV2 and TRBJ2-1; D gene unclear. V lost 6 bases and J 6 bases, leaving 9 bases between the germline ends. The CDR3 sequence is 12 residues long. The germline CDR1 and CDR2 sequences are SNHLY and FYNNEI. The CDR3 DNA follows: TGTGCCAGCAGGGTGTCAGGCAATGAGCAGTTCTTC. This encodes CASRVSGNEQFF.

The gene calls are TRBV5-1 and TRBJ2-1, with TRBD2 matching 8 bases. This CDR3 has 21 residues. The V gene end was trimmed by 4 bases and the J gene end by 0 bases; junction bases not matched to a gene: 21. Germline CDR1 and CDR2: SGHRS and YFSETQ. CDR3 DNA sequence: TGCGCCAGCAGCCCGGGGGTTGCGGGAGGCATGGGCTTAAACTCCTACAATGAGCAGTTCTTC. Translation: CASSPGVAGGMGLNSYNEQFF.

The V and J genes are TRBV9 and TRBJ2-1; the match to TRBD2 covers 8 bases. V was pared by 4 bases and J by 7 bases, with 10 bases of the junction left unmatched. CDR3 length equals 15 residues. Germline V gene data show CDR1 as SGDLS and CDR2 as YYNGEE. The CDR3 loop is CASSLSREGNNEQFF. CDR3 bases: TGTGCCAGCAGCCTTAGTCGGGAGGGAAATAATGAGCAGTTCTTC.

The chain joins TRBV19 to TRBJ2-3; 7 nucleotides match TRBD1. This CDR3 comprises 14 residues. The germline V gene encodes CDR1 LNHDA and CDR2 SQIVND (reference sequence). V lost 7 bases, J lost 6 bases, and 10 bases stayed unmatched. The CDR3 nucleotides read TGTGCCAGTAACTTCCACAGGGGTTCGGATACGCAGTATTTT. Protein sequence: CASNFHRGSDTQYF. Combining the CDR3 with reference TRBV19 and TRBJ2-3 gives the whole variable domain DGGITQSPKYLFRKEGQNVTLSCEQNLNHDAMYWYRQDPGQGLRLIYYSQIVNDFQKGDIAEGYSVSREKKESFPLTVTSAQKNPTAFYLCASNFHRGSDTQYFGPGTRLTVL.

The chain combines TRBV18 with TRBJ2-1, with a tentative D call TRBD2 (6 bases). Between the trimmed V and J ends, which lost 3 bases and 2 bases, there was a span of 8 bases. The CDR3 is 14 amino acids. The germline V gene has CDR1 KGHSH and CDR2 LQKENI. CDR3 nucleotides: TGTGCCAGCTCACCGACTAGTACCTACAATGAGCAGTTCTTC. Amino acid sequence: CASSPTSTYNEQFF.

DNA for the CDR3: TGTGCCAGCAGCCAAGTTCCCGGGGGGTTAGGTAGCGGGAAGGAAGAGCAGTACTTC. Translating gives CASSQVPGGLGSGKEEQYF. The rearrangement links TRBV4-2 to TRBJ2-7, with 8 positions matching TRBD2. The J segment lost 7 bases and the V segment lost 1 base, leaving 21 bases of the junction unmatched. Germline V gene sequence: CDR1 LGHNA, CDR2 YNFKEQ. The CDR3 runs 19 residues.

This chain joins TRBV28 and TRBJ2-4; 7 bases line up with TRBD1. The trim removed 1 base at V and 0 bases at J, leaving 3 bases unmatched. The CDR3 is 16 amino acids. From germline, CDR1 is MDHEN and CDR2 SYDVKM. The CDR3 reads CASSLSQGLAKNIQYF. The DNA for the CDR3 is TGTGCCAGCAGTTTATCACAGGGGCTAGCCAAAAACATTCAGTACTTC.

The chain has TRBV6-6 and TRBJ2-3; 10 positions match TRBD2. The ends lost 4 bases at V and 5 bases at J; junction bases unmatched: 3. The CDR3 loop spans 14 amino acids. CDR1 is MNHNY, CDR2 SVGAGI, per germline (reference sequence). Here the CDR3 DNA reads TGTGCCAGCAGTTTCTGGACTAGCGGAGATACGCAGTATTTT. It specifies CASSFWTSGDTQYF.

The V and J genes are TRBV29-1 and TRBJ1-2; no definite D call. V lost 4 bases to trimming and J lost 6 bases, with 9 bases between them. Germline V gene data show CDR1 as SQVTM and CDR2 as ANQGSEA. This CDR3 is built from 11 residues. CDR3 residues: CSVAQWDGYTF. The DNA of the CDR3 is TGCAGCGTTGCCCAATGGGATGGCTACACCTTC.

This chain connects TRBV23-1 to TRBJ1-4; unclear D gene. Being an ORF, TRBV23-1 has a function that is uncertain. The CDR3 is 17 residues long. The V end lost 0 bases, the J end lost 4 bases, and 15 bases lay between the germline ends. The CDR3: CASSQSFVLPVNEKLFF. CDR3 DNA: TGCGCCAGCAGTCAATCGTTTGTACTGCCAGTTAATGAAAAACTGTTTTTT.

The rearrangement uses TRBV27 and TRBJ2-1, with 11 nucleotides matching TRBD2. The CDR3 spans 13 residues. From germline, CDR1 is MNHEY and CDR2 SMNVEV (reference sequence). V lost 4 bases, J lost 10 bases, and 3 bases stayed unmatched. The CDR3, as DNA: TGTGCCAGCAGTTCGCTAGCGGGGGGAGAGCAGTTCTTC. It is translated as CASSSLAGGEQFF.

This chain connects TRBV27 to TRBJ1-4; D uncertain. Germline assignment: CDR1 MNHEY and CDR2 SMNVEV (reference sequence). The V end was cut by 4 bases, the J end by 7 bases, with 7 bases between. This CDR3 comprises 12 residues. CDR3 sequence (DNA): TGTGCCAGCAGTTCCCAAGGTGAAAAACTGTTTTTT. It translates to CASSSQGEKLFF.

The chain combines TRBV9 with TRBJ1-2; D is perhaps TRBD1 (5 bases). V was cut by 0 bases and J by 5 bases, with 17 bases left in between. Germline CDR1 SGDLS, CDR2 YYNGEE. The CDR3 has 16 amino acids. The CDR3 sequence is CASSVVLGPSRYGYTF. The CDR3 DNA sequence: TGTGCCAGCAGCGTAGTCCTGGGGCCCTCTAGGTATGGCTACACCTTC. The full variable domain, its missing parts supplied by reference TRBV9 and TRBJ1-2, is DSGVTQTPKHLITATGQRVTLRCSPRSGDLSVYWYQQSLDQGLQFLIQYYNGEERAKGNILERFSAQQFPDLHSELNLSSLELGDSALYFCASSVVLGPSRYGYTFGSGTRLTVV.

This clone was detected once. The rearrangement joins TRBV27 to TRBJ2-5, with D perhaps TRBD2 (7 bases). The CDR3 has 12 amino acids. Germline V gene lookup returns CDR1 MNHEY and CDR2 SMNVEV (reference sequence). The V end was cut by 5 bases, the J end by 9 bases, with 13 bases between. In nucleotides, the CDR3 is TGTGCCAGCAGTCCTGGGGGGGCGGCCCAGTACTTC. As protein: CASSPGGAAQYF.

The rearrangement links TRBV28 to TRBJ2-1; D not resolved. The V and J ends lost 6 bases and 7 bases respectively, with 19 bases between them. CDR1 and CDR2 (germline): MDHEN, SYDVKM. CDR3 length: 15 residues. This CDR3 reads CASRHTLEAWNEQFF. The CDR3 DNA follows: TGTGCCAGCAGGCACACACTTGAGGCTTGGAATGAGCAGTTCTTC.

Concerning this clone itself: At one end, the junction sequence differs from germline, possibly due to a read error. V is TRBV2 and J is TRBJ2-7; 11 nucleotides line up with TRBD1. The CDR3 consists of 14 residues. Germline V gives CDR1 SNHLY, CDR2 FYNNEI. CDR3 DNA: TGTGCCAGCAGAGAAGGACAGGGGGCCGACGAGCAGTACTTC. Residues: CASREGQGADEQYF.

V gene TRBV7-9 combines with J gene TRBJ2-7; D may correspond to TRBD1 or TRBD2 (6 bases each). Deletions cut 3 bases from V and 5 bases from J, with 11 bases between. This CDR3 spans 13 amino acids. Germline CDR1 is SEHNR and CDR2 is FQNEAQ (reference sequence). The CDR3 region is CASSFPGEDEQYF. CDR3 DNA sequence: TGTGCCAGCAGCTTCCCAGGGGAGGACGAGCAGTACTTC.

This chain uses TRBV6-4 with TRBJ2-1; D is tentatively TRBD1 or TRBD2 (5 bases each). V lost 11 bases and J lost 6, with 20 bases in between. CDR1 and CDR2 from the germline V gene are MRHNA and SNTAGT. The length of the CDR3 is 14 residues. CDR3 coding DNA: TGTGCCGGGACCGACACCGACTCGGGCAATGAGCAGTTCTTC. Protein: CAGTDTDSGNEQFF.